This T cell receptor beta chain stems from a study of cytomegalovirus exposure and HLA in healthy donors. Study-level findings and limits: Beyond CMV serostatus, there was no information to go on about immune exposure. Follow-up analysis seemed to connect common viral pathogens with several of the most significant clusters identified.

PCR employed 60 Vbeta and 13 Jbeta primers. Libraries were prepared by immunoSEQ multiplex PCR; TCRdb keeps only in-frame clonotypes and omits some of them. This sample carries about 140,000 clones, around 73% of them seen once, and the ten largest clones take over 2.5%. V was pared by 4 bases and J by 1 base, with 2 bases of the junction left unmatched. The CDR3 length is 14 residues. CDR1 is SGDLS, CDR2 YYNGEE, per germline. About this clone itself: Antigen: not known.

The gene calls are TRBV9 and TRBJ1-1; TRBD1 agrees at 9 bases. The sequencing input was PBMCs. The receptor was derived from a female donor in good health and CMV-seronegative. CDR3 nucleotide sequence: TGTGCCAGCAGCATACAGGGGGCGAACACTGAAGCTTTCTTT. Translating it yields CASSIQGANTEAFF.